The clone carrying this T cell receptor beta chain has more than one count but fewer than ten. This entry belongs to a study of blood T cells in healthy people across ages. Study-level background: Per two T cells, about one barcoded beta molecule was captured through template switching.

Primers used in a second PCR of roughly 6 to 12 cycles were a sample-barcoded 5' primer and a J-beta primer mix. From each sample, at least 2.5 million paired-end reads containing CDR3 were obtained. TCRdb itself ran the 5' RACE reads through MiXCR, one entry per CDR3 protein. The table shows roughly 1,100,000 distinct CDR3 sequences, with 20% to 25% occurring only once. The CDR3 is 16 amino acids. V was clipped by 6 bases and J by 2 bases, with 18 bases between them. In addition, the sample was reused for a study of T cells of mothers and their children.

Specimen: blood. The V and J genes are TRBV12-3 or TRBV12-4 and TRBJ2-3; perhaps TRBD1 as D (6 bases). The sequence was obtained from a girl aged 2-10 years in good health. CDR3 nucleotide sequence: TGTGCCAGCAGCGGTGAGGGACACGGGGCCACAGATACGCAGTATTTT. Translation gives CASSGEGHGATDTQYF.